This T cell receptor beta chain originates from a study of blood T cell repertoires in COVID-19. Study-wide context: Samples of COVID-19 (acute and convalescent) were obtained from the United States, Italy and Spain. Sources were T cells, B-cell-depleted T cells, or PBMCs; the material itself was cDNA or gDNA.

This CDR3 has 16 residues. V was pared by 0 bases and J by 2 bases, with 4 bases of the junction left unmatched. The germline gives CDR1 SGHRS, CDR2 YFSETQ. As processed by the authors: Estimation of nucleated cell counts was performed using reference gene primer amplification. Produced via immunoSEQ multiplex PCR; TCRdb's table is partial and in-frame only. V, J and clone size were drawn from that table, and D and trimming were deduced from the DNA. The table lists about 78,000 clones, more than 75% of them singletons, with 1.5% to 2% in the top ten. Sample: peripheral blood. This clonotype was sampled from a woman aged 55-69 years with acute or convalescent COVID-19. V gene TRBV5-1 combines with J gene TRBJ2-3, with 9 nucleotides matching TRBD2. CDR3 region: CASSLGLAGTTDTQYF. The DNA for the CDR3 is TGCGCCAGCAGCTTGGGGCTAGCGGGGACCACAGATACGCAGTATTTT.